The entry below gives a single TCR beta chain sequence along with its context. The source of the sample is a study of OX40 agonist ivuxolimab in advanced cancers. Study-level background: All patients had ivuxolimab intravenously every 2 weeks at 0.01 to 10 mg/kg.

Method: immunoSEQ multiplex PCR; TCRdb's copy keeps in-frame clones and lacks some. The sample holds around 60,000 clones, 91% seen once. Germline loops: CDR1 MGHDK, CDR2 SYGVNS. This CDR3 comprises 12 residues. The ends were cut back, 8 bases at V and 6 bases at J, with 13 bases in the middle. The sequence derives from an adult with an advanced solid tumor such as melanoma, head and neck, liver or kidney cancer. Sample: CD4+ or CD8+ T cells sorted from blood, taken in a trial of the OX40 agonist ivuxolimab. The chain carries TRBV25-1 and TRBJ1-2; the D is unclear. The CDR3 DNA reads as TGTGCCAGCTCCCGTAATACCAATGGCTACACCTTC. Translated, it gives CASSRNTNGYTF.